This entry lists 6 T cell receptor beta chains sequenced from one sample in a study of technical replicates of blood from four donors. Libraries were prepared by immunoSEQ multiplex PCR; TCRdb keeps only in-frame clonotypes and omits some of them. The sample lists tens of thousands of clones; roughly 95% were seen once. The sequenced material came from T cells isolated from PBMCs. Receptor source: a human donor in good health.

The chain employs TRBV5-1 and TRBJ1-1, with 7 bases aligning to TRBD1. V gave up 0 bases and J gave up 4 bases; unmatched junction bases: 3. The CDR3 contains 14 residues. The germline CDR1 and CDR2 sequences are SGHRS and YFSETQ. The CDR3 nucleotides are TGCGCCAGCAGCTTGGCGAACAGGGGCACTGAAGCTTTCTTT. Amino acids: CASSLANRGTEAFF.

The V and J genes are TRBV7-9 and TRBJ1-1; 7 positions agree with TRBD1. There are 14 residues in the CDR3. The trim removed 4 bases at V and 1 base at J, leaving 3 bases unmatched. The germline V gene encodes CDR1 SEHNR and CDR2 FQNEAQ (reference sequence). CDR3 DNA: TGTGCCAGCAGCTCTCGGGACAGGAACACTGAAGCTTTCTTT. Encoded protein: CASSSRDRNTEAFF.

The chain combines TRBV6-1 with TRBJ1-2; maybe TRBD1 (5 bases). This CDR3 contains 14 residues. Trimming removed 3 bases from V and 8 bases from J, with 16 bases in between. Germline V gene data show CDR1 as MNHNS and CDR2 as SASEGT. CDR3 residues: CASSDWGVIYGYTF. CDR3 DNA sequence: TGTGCCAGCAGTGATTGGGGCGTCATATACGGCTACACCTTC.

This chain connects TRBV2 to TRBJ2-3; the D is unclear. The CDR3 is made up of 13 amino acids. V was shortened by 5 bases and J by 3 bases, with 9 bases between the two germline ends. CDR1 and CDR2 from the germline V gene are SNHLY and FYNNEI. The DNA of the CDR3 is TGTGCCAGCAGTCTAGTTCGAACAGATACGCAGTATTTT. Its protein product is CASSLVRTDTQYF.

The gene calls are TRBV19 and TRBJ2-2; 7 bases map to TRBD2. The CDR3 is made up of 15 amino acids. V dropped 3 bases and J dropped 0; count of bases not matched to a gene: 1. CDR1 is LNHDA, CDR2 SQIVND, per germline (reference sequence). CDR3 bases: TGTGCCAGTAGTATGGGGGGGTCGAACACCGGGGAGCTGTTTTTT. Translation gives CASSMGGSNTGELFF.

This rearrangement joins TRBV27 to TRBJ2-1; D uncertain. The germline V and J ends were trimmed by 5 bases and 1 base, with 15 bases remaining between them. This CDR3 has 16 residues. The germline V gene has CDR1 MNHEY and CDR2 SMNVEV (reference sequence). CDR3 DNA: TGTGCCAGCAGTCCCCCAGTCGGAGCGTCCTACAATGAGCAGTTCTTC. Protein product: CASSPPVGASYNEQFF.